This TCR beta chain appears in the sequencing data of a study of cytomegalovirus exposure and HLA in healthy donors. Germline-derived CDR1 and CDR2 are MDHEN and SYDVKM. The CDR3 has 15 amino acids. Trimming shortened V by 5 bases and J by 2 bases, and 15 bases separated the two germline ends. The PCR was carried out with 60 Vbeta primers and 13 Jbeta primers. Data came from immunoSEQ multiplex PCR; TCRdb stores just in-frame clones and leaves some out. The repertoire has about 130,000 clones, approximately 80% of them found once; the top ten carry around 2%. The V gene is TRBV28, the J gene TRBJ2-5, with D tentatively TRBD2 (6 bases). Sample: PBMCs. This TCR was recovered from a female donor in good health and CMV-seropositive. CDR3 loop: CASSHSGGQQETQYF. The CDR3 bases are TGTGCCAGCAGTCACTCCGGAGGGCAACAAGAGACCCAGTACTTC. The complete variable domain, with remaining parts taken from reference TRBV28 and TRBJ2-5, reads DVKVTQSSRYLVKRTGEKVFLECVQDMDHENMFWYRQDPGLGLRLIYFSYDVKMKEKGDIPEGYSVSREKKERFSLILESASTNQTSMYLCASSHSGGQQETQYFGPGTRLLVL.